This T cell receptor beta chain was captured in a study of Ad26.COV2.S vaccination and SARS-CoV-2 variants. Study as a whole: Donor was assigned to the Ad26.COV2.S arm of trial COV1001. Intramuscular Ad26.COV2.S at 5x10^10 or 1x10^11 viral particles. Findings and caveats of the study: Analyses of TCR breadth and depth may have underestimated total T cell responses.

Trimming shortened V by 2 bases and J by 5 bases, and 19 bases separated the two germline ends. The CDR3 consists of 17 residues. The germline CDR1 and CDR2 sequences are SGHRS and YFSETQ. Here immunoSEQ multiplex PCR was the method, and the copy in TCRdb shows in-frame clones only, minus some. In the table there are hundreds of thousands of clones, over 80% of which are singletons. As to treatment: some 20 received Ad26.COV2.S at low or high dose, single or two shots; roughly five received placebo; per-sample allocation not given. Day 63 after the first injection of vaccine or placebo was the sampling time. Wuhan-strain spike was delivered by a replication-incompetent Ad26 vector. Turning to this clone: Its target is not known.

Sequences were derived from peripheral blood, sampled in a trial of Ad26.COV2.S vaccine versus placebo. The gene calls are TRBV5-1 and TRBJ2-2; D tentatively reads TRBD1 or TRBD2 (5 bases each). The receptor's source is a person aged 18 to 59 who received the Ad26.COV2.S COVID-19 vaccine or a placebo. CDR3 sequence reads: CASSFGPGAGRTGELFF. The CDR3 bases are TGCGCCAGCAGCTTTGGTCCCGGCGCAGGGAGAACCGGGGAGCTGTTTTTT.